Below are 17 T cell receptor beta chains sequenced from a single sample in a study of T cells in Graves' hyperthyroidism and ophthalmopathy. From RNA transcripts, TCR beta CDR3 regions were amplified. The TCR CDR3 was amplified in a first-round RT-PCR using the HTBI primer set. TCRdb analysed the multiplex PCR reads with MiXCR anew, one entry per CDR3 protein. The table shows about 840,000 distinct CDR3 sequences, with roughly 40% occurring only once. What was sequenced was blood. The receptors originated from a man younger than 30 with Graves' hyperthyroidism.

This clonotype has ten or more counts. The chain has TRBV19 and TRBJ2-5, with TRBD1 identical over 10 bases. CDR1 is LNHDA, CDR2 SQIVND, per germline (reference sequence). The CDR3 length is 13 residues. V shed 9 bases, J shed 4 bases, and the junction held 5 bases outside the gene matches. The CDR3 DNA follows: TGTGCCAGCAGCCGGGACAGGGGAGAGACCCAGTACTTC. It is translated as CASSRDRGETQYF.

The chain combines TRBV7-9 with TRBJ1-5; D is possibly TRBD1 (6 bases). The CDR3 totals 16 residues. Germline CDR1 reads SEHNR; CDR2 reads FQNEAQ (reference sequence). V gave up 5 bases and J gave up 2 bases, with 16 bases separating them. The CDR3 sequence: CASSLGGNRGNQPQHF. The CDR3 DNA is TGTGCCAGCAGCCTAGGGGGGAATAGGGGCAATCAGCCCCAGCATTTT.

This clonotype turned up a few times. V usage is TRBV20-1 and J usage is TRBJ1-5; the match to TRBD1 covers 8 bases. V lost 4 bases to trimming and J lost 0 bases; unmatched junction nucleotides: 2. Germline V gives CDR1 DFQATT, CDR2 SNEGSKA (reference sequence). The length of the CDR3 is 14 residues. The CDR3, as DNA: TGCAGTGCTATACAGGGGGATAGCAATCAGCCCCAGCATTTT. Its translation: CSAIQGDSNQPQHF.

This clonotype has a count of ten or more. This rearrangement joins TRBV7-8 to TRBJ2-7; D is perhaps TRBD1 (7 bases). Trimming took off 6 bases at V and 7 bases at J, with 16 bases between the two ends. CDR1 and CDR2 from the germline V gene are SGHVS and FQNEAQ. CDR3 size: 13 residues. CDR3 coding DNA: TGTGCCAGCAGATCGATACAGGGGAGGGAGCAGTACTTC. The encoded protein is CASRSIQGREQYF. Together with reference TRBV7-8 and TRBJ2-7, the CDR3 gives the full variable domain: GAGVSQSPRYKVAKRGQDVALRCDPISGHVSLFWYQQALGQGPEFLTYFQNEAQLDKSGLPSDRFFAERPEGSVSTLKIQRTQQEDSAVYLCASRSIQGREQYFGPGTRLTVT.

This clonotype showed up many times. The chain combines TRBV10-2 with TRBJ1-1, with 8 bases aligning to TRBD1. The V segment lost 3 bases and the J segment 1 base; nucleotides outside the gene matches: 4. CDR3 length: 15 residues. Germline V gene lookup returns CDR1 WSHSY and CDR2 SAAADI. The CDR3 nucleotides are TGCGCCAGCAGTGACTCCGACAGGGGGAACACTGAAGCTTTCTTT. Its protein is CASSDSDRGNTEAFF.

This clonotype showed up just a few times. The junction shows a germline mismatch at one end, possibly a read error. This chain connects TRBV4-1 to TRBJ2-7, with D possibly matching TRBD1 (6 bases). CDR3 size: 15 residues. The germline CDR1 and CDR2 sequences are MGHRA and YSYEKL. The CDR3 loop is CASSFNVRGSYEQYF. The CDR3 nucleotides read TGTGCCAGCAGCTTTAATGTCAGGGGATCATACGAGCAGTACTTC.

Details on this clonotype: A much larger clonotype is one base distant, so this may be a read error. V is TRBV10-1 and J is TRBJ2-7; tentatively, D is TRBD2 (5 bases). V was shortened by 3 bases and J by 9 bases, with 15 bases between the two germline ends. The germline gives CDR1 WNHNN, CDR2 SYGVQD (reference sequence). This CDR3 is built from 13 residues. CDR3 DNA: TGCGCCAGCAGTGAATGGGCCCGACGGGGGCAGTACTTC. Its translation: CASSEWARRGQYF.

This clonotype was recorded many times. This chain links TRBV29-1 with TRBJ2-7; TRBD2 agrees at 9 bases. Trimming took 6 bases from V and 5 from J; bases not matched to a gene: 8. The length of the CDR3 is 13 residues. Germline V gene lookup returns CDR1 SQVTM and CDR2 ANQGSEA. The CDR3 reads CSVGPSGTHEQYF. The CDR3 nucleotides are TGCAGCGTGGGGCCTAGCGGGACACACGAGCAGTACTTC.

This clonotype was detected only a few times. This chain connects TRBV12-3 or TRBV12-4 to TRBJ2-5, with D perhaps given as TRBD1 or TRBD2 (6 bases each). The V and J ends lost 10 bases and 4 bases respectively, with 19 bases between them. The CDR3 contains 14 residues. In nucleotides, the CDR3 is TGTGCCACCGACGCGGACGGAGGGGGAGAGACCCAGTACTTC. It encodes CATDADGGGETQYF.

This sequence joins TRBV2 and TRBJ2-5, with D maybe TRBD1 (5 bases). Germline V lookup: CDR1 SNHLY, CDR2 FYNNEI. V gave up 6 bases and J gave up 0 bases, with 20 bases separating them. This CDR3 is 17 amino acids long. This chain's CDR3 is CASRPDPSTVYQETQYF. For the CDR3, the DNA is TGTGCCAGCAGACCCGACCCTTCGACAGTGTACCAAGAGACCCAGTACTTC.

This clonotype was counted a few times. This sequence joins TRBV20-1 and TRBJ1-1; D ambiguous. The CDR3 covers 16 residues. V was cut by 0 bases and J by 3 bases, with 17 bases left in between. CDR1 and CDR2 from the germline V gene are DFQATT and SNEGSKA (reference sequence). CDR3 DNA sequence: TGCAGTGCTAGAGATACGGCCCGGGCCCTGGACACTGAAGCTTTCTTT. It translates to CSARDTARALDTEAFF.

To note about this clonotype: A junction end diverges from the germline sequence, so it may reflect a read error. V usage is TRBV19 and J usage is TRBJ2-7; no definite D call. The CDR3 sequence is 14 residues long. The germline V gene encodes CDR1 LNHDA and CDR2 SQIVND (reference sequence). CDR3 nucleotide sequence: TGCGCCAGCAGCTTGGATCCCCTTGTATACGAGCAGTACTTC. This translates into CASSLDPLVYEQYF.

Worth noting for this clonotype: Mismatch with germline at one junction end may stem from a read error. CDR3 loop: CASSRSNRGLDWAPLHF. The CDR3 DNA is TGCGCCAGCAGCAGAAGCAACAGGGGCCTGGACTGGGCACCCCTCCACTTT. The gene calls are TRBV25-1 and TRBJ1-6, with TRBD1 identical over 7 bases. CDR1 and CDR2 from the germline V gene are MGHDK and SYGVNS. CDR3 length: 17 amino acids. The whole variable domain, filled in from reference TRBV25-1 and TRBJ1-6, reads EADIYQTPRYLVIGTGKKITLECSQTMGHDKMYWYQQDPGMELHLIHYSYGVNSTEKGDLSSESTVSRIRTEHFPLTLESARPSHTSQYLCASSRSNRGLDWAPLHFGNGTRLTVT.

The CDR3: CASSPISGDEQYF. CDR3 DNA: TGTGCCAGCTCACCCATTAGCGGGGACGAGCAGTACTTC. The V and J genes are TRBV18 and TRBJ2-7, with 8 bases identical to TRBD2. Germline CDR1 KGHSH, CDR2 LQKENI. The CDR3 has 13 amino acids. The V segment lost 3 bases and the J segment 5 bases; nucleotides outside the gene matches: 3.

This clonotype was seen ten or more times. The chain carries TRBV2 and TRBJ1-2; 9 nucleotides agree with TRBD1. Germline V gene lookup returns CDR1 SNHLY and CDR2 FYNNEI. The V gene end was trimmed by 6 bases and the J gene end by 8 bases; junction bases not matched to a gene: 10. The CDR3 has 14 residues. The CDR3 coding sequence is TGTGCCAGCAGCTCCGGGACAGGGTTATTCGGCTACACCTTC. It is translated as CASSSGTGLFGYTF.

Comments on this clonotype: At one of its ends the junction is not consistent with the germline gene, which may arise from a read error. This sequence joins TRBV5-1 and TRBJ1-5; D gene uncertain. The germline CDR1 and CDR2 sequences are SGHRS and YFSETQ. This CDR3 has 14 amino acids. This chain's CDR3 is CASSLEGSNQSQHF. CDR3 in DNA: TGCGCCAGCAGCCTGGAGGGCAGCAATCAGTCCCAGCATTTT.

With respect to this clonotype: Its ends do not fully match the called genes, so a read error is possible. DNA of the CDR3: TGTGCCAGCAGCGCGGGACAGGATTGG. This gives the protein CASSAGQDW. V and J are TRBV9 and TRBJ1-5; 8 bases fit TRBD1. This CDR3 has 9 residues. Looked up from germline, CDR1 is SGDLS and CDR2 is YYNGEE.